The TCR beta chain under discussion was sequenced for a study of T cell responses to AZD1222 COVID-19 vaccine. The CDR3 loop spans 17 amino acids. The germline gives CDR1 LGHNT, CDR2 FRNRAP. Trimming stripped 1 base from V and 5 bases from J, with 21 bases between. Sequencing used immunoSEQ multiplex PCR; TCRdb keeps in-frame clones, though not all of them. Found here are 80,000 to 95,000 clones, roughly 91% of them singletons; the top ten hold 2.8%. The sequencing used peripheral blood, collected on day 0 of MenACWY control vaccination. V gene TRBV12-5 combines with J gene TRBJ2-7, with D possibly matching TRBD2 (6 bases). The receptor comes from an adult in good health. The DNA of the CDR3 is TGTGCTAGTGGTTTGGCCAATAGCGGAATTGTTAGGAACGAGCAGTACTTC. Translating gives CASGLANSGIVRNEQYF.